This T cell receptor beta chain is drawn from a study of cytomegalovirus exposure and HLA in healthy donors. Germline V gene sequence: CDR1 SGHRS, CDR2 YFSETQ. The CDR3 sequence is 15 residues long. The V end lost 0 bases, the J end lost 9 bases, and 19 bases lay between the germline ends. PCR employed 60 Vbeta and 13 Jbeta primers. Clones were sequenced by immunoSEQ multiplex PCR, and TCRdb holds only the in-frame ones, with some missing. Among some 180,000 clones listed, 70% to 90% were seen once. Sequenced input: PBMCs. The chain is built from TRBV5-1 and TRBJ2-7; maybe TRBD1 (6 bases). The sequence came from a woman between 50 and 59 years old in good health and CMV-seronegative. CDR3 amino acids: CASSLATGGEWGQYF. The CDR3 bases are TGCGCCAGCAGCTTGGCGACAGGTGGGGAGTGGGGGCAGTACTTC.